This T cell receptor beta chain is drawn from a study of shared clonotypes between healthy human individuals. In regard to this clone: Antigen specificity is unknown. The sample has other DNA sequences that encode this CDR3 too.

Study findings and constraints: The generation probabilities recorded for non-shared clonotypes fell below those of clonotypes shared by all four donors. Investigators expected sequencing depth to affect clonotype sharing among donors.

The CDR3 covers 13 residues. The germline gives CDR1 SGHRS, CDR2 YFSETQ. Trimming removed 4 bases from V and 4 bases from J; junction bases left unmatched: 3. The study ran the assay at deep level. Methods used by the authors: Junction-only sequences without quality scores came from ImmunoSEQ, so filtering differed. Sequenced by immunoSEQ multiplex PCR; TCRdb stores in-frame clones only, minus some. V, J and clone size are those of that table, while D and trimming were read from the DNA. The data contain 2 million to 3 million clones, roughly nine tenths of them singletons. Material: naive CD4+ T cells sorted from blood. Subset described: CD45RA+ positively selected. The receptor was derived from a man between 18 and 29 years old in good health. The chain uses TRBV5-1 and TRBJ1-2; 8 positions match TRBD1. CDR3 sequence reads: CASSAGQGYGYTF. The CDR3 bases are TGCGCCAGCAGCGCCGGACAGGGCTATGGCTACACCTTC.